The TCR beta chain described here comes from a study of blood T cell repertoires in COVID-19 (dated by TCRdb to the early 2020s). For the wider study: Collaborator samples came from the United States, Italy and Spain and covered acute and convalescent phases of COVID-19. The prospective study material was composed of cDNA or gDNA derived from T cells, B-cell-depleted T cells, or PBMCs. Deeply sampled blood TCRbeta repertoires from subjects exposed to, actively infected with, or recovered from COVID-19 were included in the dataset. The repertoires were released in a freely available public database intended as a resource for research on the immune response to SARS-CoV-2. Samples were obtained from the ongoing ImmuneRACE study (first 160 participants) and from 1,000 to 1,500 subjects provided by 6 global collaborators. Nearly every sample came with metadata listing a de-identified subject ID, COVID-19 status, age in years and sex. Where available, HLA class I and class II types were obtained from metadata supplied by the sample provider rather than from assay-based typing.

Whole blood was collected in K2EDTA tubes by collaborating institutions according to the institutions' own protocols. For TCRbeta analysis, collaborators shipped samples in one of three forms: frozen whole blood, isolated PBMCs, or DNA extracted from either of those sample types. TCRbeta CDR3 regions were amplified from genomic DNA using the immunoSEQ Assay, a bias-controlled multiplex PCR. On the authors' methods: Nucleated cell counts per sample were estimated from amplification of reference gene primers within the assay. To quantify the absolute abundance of each unique TCRbeta CDR3 rearrangement, sequence reads were collapsed and filtered. For each sample, productive Simpson clonality was calculated by taking the square root of Simpson's diversity index across productive rearrangements. What TCRdb holds here is the immuneACCESS table cut down to in-frame rearrangements. Part of the clones is not present; checked against another copy, under half of the missing clones reflect an unresolved V gene, and the others are unexplained. The V and J calls and clone size come from that table; D and trimming were worked out from the DNA. Recorded for this sample are roughly 220,000 clones; roughly 80% of them occurred a single time. Less than 20% of the sample belongs to the ten largest clones.

General study outcomes and caveats: How much clinical and demographic metadata was included differed by source and by participant, and the metadata was provided uncurated.

Comment on this clone: It has no known antigen specificity. Base-call qualities are not available, and no considerably larger clone is one nucleotide away.

Measured from the cysteine to the phenylalanine, the CDR3 is 16 residues long. The DNA shown is the 48-base CDR3, in frame from base 1. V and J lose 1 base and 1 base, and a span of 13 bases separates them. Per the germline V gene (reference sequence), MNHEY is the CDR1 and SMNVEV is the CDR2. This clonotype was obtained from a man aged 25 to 40 with active or convalescent COVID-19. The sample taken for sequencing was peripheral blood. This chain is built from TRBV27 and TRBJ1-1; 5 matching bases give a weak D call of TRBD1. The CDR3 corresponds to CASSLYSAGTNTEAFF. The sequenced DNA: TGTGCCAGCAGTTTATATTCGGCGGGGACGAACACTGAAGCTTTCTTT.